This T cell receptor (beta chain) was obtained from a study of metastatic and nonmetastatic thyroid tumors. V was shortened by 1 base and J by 7 bases, with 13 bases between the two germline ends. The CDR3 loop spans 15 amino acids. CDR1 and CDR2 from the germline V gene are SGHAT and FQNNGV. This clone has more than one count but fewer than ten. Using MiXCR, TCRdb reanalyzed the PCR reads. The sample shows 15,000 to 20,000 clones, 20% to 30% of them seen only once. Patients had received no treatment of any kind before thyroid surgery. The clonotype was recovered from a female donor with papillary thyroid cancer or a benign thyroid nodule (not recorded which). Some clones in this sample may be carry-over from other donors' samples. This chain joins TRBV11-2 and TRBJ2-2; no reliable D call. Sequenced: adjacent normal tissue. The CDR3 DNA is TGTGCCAGCAGCTTAGTGCCAGGCTCGTTCGGGGAGCTGTTTTTT. Encoded protein: CASSLVPGSFGELFF.